The 14 T cell receptor beta chains given below trace back to one sample, sequenced in a study of cytomegalovirus exposure and HLA in healthy donors (dated by TCRdb to the late 2010s). Library method: the immunoSEQ multiplex PCR assay. Held by TCRdb, this immuneACCESS table contains in-frame sequences only and omits some clones. Under half of the omission traces to an unresolved V gene where checked; the cause of the rest is unknown. The sample contains about 150,000 clones, roughly 91% of them found a single time. Clones ranked in the top ten supply 3% to 3.5% of the sample. The sequenced sample consisted of PBMCs. These TCRs come from a woman aged 18-29 years in good health and CMV-seropositive.

V usage is TRBV28 and J usage is TRBJ2-7; 7 positions match TRBD2. Germline V gene lookup returns CDR1 MDHEN and CDR2 SYDVKM. The CDR3 has 17 amino acids. V was clipped by 5 bases and J by 2 bases; unmatched bases: 15. The CDR3: CASSTLPSRRGTYEQYF. CDR3 nucleotides: TGTGCCAGCAGTACACTCCCTAGTCGGCGGGGGACCTACGAGCAGTACTTC.

CDR3: CASSPGTGDEQYF. The CDR3 DNA follows: TGTGCCAGCTCACCGGGGACAGGGGACGAGCAGTACTTC. The genes are TRBV18 and TRBJ2-7; 10 bases fit TRBD1. The germline CDR1 and CDR2 sequences are KGHSH and LQKENI. V was clipped by 3 bases and J by 5 bases; unmatched bases: 1. This CDR3 contains 13 residues.

The J gene is TRBJ2-5, the V gene TRBV5-1; 8 bases fit TRBD1. The V gene's germline CDR1 is SGHRS and CDR2 YFSETQ. After removal of 0 bases from V and 5 bases from J, the junction contained 9 bases not matched to a gene. The CDR3 sequence is 16 residues long. The CDR3 sequence: CASSLGPGGPGETQYF. The CDR3 bases are TGCGCCAGCAGCTTGGGTCCAGGGGGCCCTGGGGAGACCCAGTACTTC.

V gene TRBV27 combines with J gene TRBJ2-7; tentatively, D is TRBD1 (5 bases). Germline V gives CDR1 MNHEY, CDR2 SMNVEV (reference sequence). This CDR3 region has 12 residues. V was shortened by 6 bases and J by 3 bases, with 9 bases between the two germline ends. The CDR3 loop is CASSSQDYEQYF. The DNA of the CDR3 is TGTGCCAGCAGCTCACAGGACTACGAGCAGTACTTC.

The genes are TRBV18 and TRBJ2-7; D remains unclear. Per the germline V gene, CDR1 is KGHSH and CDR2 is LQKENI. The CDR3 has 13 residues. Trimming pared 9 bases from V and 2 bases from J, leaving 14 bases between. The CDR3 protein is CASRAVWPYEQYF. The CDR3 region has the DNA TGTGCCAGTCGCGCGGTTTGGCCCTACGAGCAGTACTTC.

As regards this clone: The junction departs from germline at one end; a sequencing error may be responsible. The chain recombines TRBV14 with TRBJ2-1; TRBD1 aligns across 8 bases. Per the germline V gene, CDR1 is SGHDN and CDR2 is FVKESK. This CDR3 comprises 14 residues. The chain's CDR3 is CASSQDGQGNGQFF. CDR3 nucleotide sequence: TGTGCCAGCAGCCAAGATGGACAGGGCAATGGGCAGTTCTTC.

The gene calls are TRBV6-1 and TRBJ2-7; 10 bases are a match to TRBD1. V gave up 4 bases and J gave up 2 bases; unmatched junction bases: 5. The CDR3 runs to 15 residues. Germline V gene data show CDR1 as MNHNS and CDR2 as SASEGT. The CDR3 sequence: CASSVTGTGAYEQYF. In DNA form, the CDR3 reads TGTGCCAGCAGTGTTACCGGGACAGGGGCCTACGAGCAGTACTTC.

CDR3 sequence reads: CASSLGGGEYEQYF. Here the CDR3 DNA reads TGTGCCAGCAGCTTGGGTGGGGGGGAATACGAGCAGTACTTC. This chain joins TRBV12-1 and TRBJ2-7; the table calls TRBD2, which could not be checked here. TRBV12-1 is termed a pseudogene. This CDR3 spans 14 amino acids.

This clone was detected once. The rearrangement links TRBV6-5 to TRBJ1-2; 7 bases map to TRBD1. The CDR3 has 13 residues. V shed 5 bases, J shed 5 bases, and the junction held 5 bases outside the gene matches. CDR1 MNHEY and CDR2 SVGAGI come from the germline V gene. The CDR3, as DNA: TGTGCCAGCAGTCCGCAGGGGGATTATGGCTACACCTTC. Translated, it gives CASSPQGDYGYTF.

The CDR3 loop is CASSRLTGELFF. CDR3 bases: TGTGCCAGCTCACGGCTGACCGGGGAGCTGTTTTTT. This sequence joins TRBV18 and TRBJ2-2; no clear D. V lost 4 bases and J 5 bases, leaving 5 bases between the germline ends. The CDR3 sequence is 12 residues long. CDR1 and CDR2 (germline): KGHSH, LQKENI.

The genes are TRBV4-1 and TRBJ2-7; weak D call: TRBD1 (6 bases). This CDR3 comprises 16 residues. Per germline, CDR1 MGHRA and CDR2 YSYEKL. Trimming removed 0 bases from V and 3 bases from J, with 15 bases in between. CDR3 loop: CASSQEGPGDGYEQYF. The CDR3 DNA follows: TGCGCCAGCAGCCAAGAGGGTCCAGGGGATGGCTACGAGCAGTACTTC.

The V gene is TRBV10-1, the J gene TRBJ2-7, with 8 bases lining up with TRBD1. V shed 8 bases and J 4 bases; nucleotides not matched to a gene: 13. This CDR3 is built from 15 residues. The germline gives CDR1 WNHNN, CDR2 SYGVQD (reference sequence). CDR3 protein: CASAEGGQGWYEQYF. CDR3 nucleotides: TGCGCCAGCGCAGAAGGTGGACAGGGATGGTACGAGCAGTACTTC.

This sequence joins TRBV5-4 and TRBJ1-2; the match to TRBD1 covers 10 bases. This CDR3 comprises 15 residues. Germline V gene data show CDR1 as SGHNT and CDR2 as YYREEE (reference sequence). V lost 0 bases to trimming and J lost 8 bases; unmatched junction nucleotides: 7. The CDR3 here is CASSLGTGGFQGYTF. The CDR3 DNA reads as TGTGCCAGCAGCTTGGGGACAGGGGGATTCCAGGGCTACACCTTC.

The chain is built from TRBV11-3 and TRBJ2-1; D gene unclear. This CDR3 has 17 amino acids. Trimming cost V 5 bases and J 0 bases, with 17 bases left between them. Per the germline V gene, CDR1 is SGHNT and CDR2 is YENEEA. The CDR3 protein is CASSASYSLPSYNEQFF. CDR3 nucleotide sequence: TGTGCCAGCAGCGCCTCTTACAGTTTACCCTCCTACAATGAGCAGTTCTTC.